Each of the 10 T cell receptor beta chains below was sequenced from the same sample in a study of cytomegalovirus exposure and HLA in healthy donors. In the PCR, 60 Vbeta and 13 Jbeta primers were used. This table comes from immunoSEQ multiplex PCR, and its TCRdb copy is limited to in-frame clones, with some not included. The sample contains roughly 120,000 clones, more than 60% of which appear only once. Material: PBMCs. These receptors all come from a middle-aged woman in good health and CMV-seropositive.

The chain is built from TRBV11-2 and TRBJ2-7; 11 bases agree with TRBD1. Germline V lookup: CDR1 SGHAT, CDR2 FQNNGV. The CDR3 has 14 amino acids. V gave up 6 bases and J gave up 6 bases; unmatched junction bases: 7. CDR3 nucleotides: TGTGCCAGCAGGAGGGACAGGGGGTCACGCGAGCAGTACTTC. Translation gives CASRRDRGSREQYF.

The V gene is TRBV11-2, the J gene TRBJ2-1; 11 nucleotides line up with TRBD2. The CDR3 has 16 amino acids. Germline CDR1 reads SGHAT; CDR2 reads FQNNGV. Losses at the gene ends were 1 base for V and 4 bases for J; bases not matched to a gene: 3. In nucleotides, the CDR3 is TGTGCCAGCAGCTTAGGGCTAGCGGGGGGTTACAATGAGCAGTTCTTC. Encoded protein: CASSLGLAGGYNEQFF.

The table lists this clone with a few counts. CDR3: CASSAGATNEKLFF. The CDR3 region has the DNA TGTGCCAGCAGCGCAGGTGCAACTAATGAAAAACTGTTTTTT. The V and J genes are TRBV27 and TRBJ1-4; no clear D. CDR1 is MNHEY, CDR2 SMNVEV, per germline (reference sequence). This CDR3 is built from 14 residues. Trimming took 6 bases from V and 0 from J, leaving 8 bases between them.

This clone was observed a few times. This sequence joins TRBV5-1 and TRBJ2-7; 8 positions match TRBD1. The ends lost 4 bases at V and 2 bases at J; junction bases unmatched: 11. Germline lookup yields CDR1 SGHRS and CDR2 YFSETQ. The CDR3 spans 16 residues. The CDR3 DNA reads TGCGCCAGCAGCCCAAAACCGGGACAGGCGACCTACGAGCAGTACTTC. Amino acids: CASSPKPGQATYEQYF.

The V call is TRBV6-5, the J call TRBJ2-1; 11 bases are shared with TRBD2. V was clipped by 4 bases and J by 9 bases; unmatched bases: 5. In germline, CDR1 is MNHEY, CDR2 SVGAGI. The CDR3 spans 14 residues. CDR3 DNA: TGTGCCAGCAGTTTAGCGGGAGGGCGGGGTGAGCAGTTCTTC. Translating gives CASSLAGGRGEQFF.

Points on this clone: This same CDR3 is encoded by further DNA sequences in the sample. This rearrangement joins TRBV11-3 to TRBJ2-3; D call uncertain. Germline V gene data show CDR1 as SGHNT and CDR2 as YENEEA. V was shortened by 2 bases and J by 0 bases, with 6 bases between the two germline ends. This CDR3 is 14 amino acids long. As DNA, the CDR3 is TGTGCCAGCAGCTTAACCAGTAGCACAGATACGCAGTATTTT. Its protein is CASSLTSSTDTQYF.

This chain uses TRBV4-1 with TRBJ2-3, with 12 bases lining up with TRBD2. This CDR3 has 20 residues. From germline, CDR1 is MGHRA and CDR2 YSYEKL. Trimming at V came to 4 bases and at J to 4 bases, leaving 18 bases not matched to a gene. Written as DNA, the CDR3 is TGCGCCAGCAGCCGAATTCTAGCGGGAGGGCCTCATGAGATCGCAGATACGCAGTATTTT. This gives the protein CASSRILAGGPHEIADTQYF.

The chain joins TRBV6-5 to TRBJ1-1; D may be TRBD1 (6 bases). Trimming took off 2 bases at V and 10 bases at J, with 20 bases between the two ends. This CDR3 region has 15 residues. The germline V gene has CDR1 MNHEY and CDR2 SVGAGI. As DNA, the CDR3 is TGTGCCAGCAGTTACCAGTCGGGACACGTGGGGGCAGCTTTCTTT. Its translation: CASSYQSGHVGAAFF.

The rearrangement links TRBV5-1 to TRBJ2-7; the match to TRBD1 covers 8 bases. There are 13 residues in the CDR3. Germline loops: CDR1 SGHRS, CDR2 YFSETQ. Trimming took 3 bases from V and 3 from J; bases not matched to a gene: 2. CDR3 in DNA: TGCGCCAGCAGCTGGGGACAGGACTACGAGCAGTACTTC. Protein product: CASSWGQDYEQYF.

This clone has only a few counts. The chain employs TRBV30 and TRBJ2-7, with D perhaps matching TRBD2 (6 bases). The germline gives CDR1 GTSNPN, CDR2 SVGIG (reference sequence). This CDR3 is built from 15 residues. V lost 2 bases to trimming and J lost 6 bases, with 20 bases between them. CDR3 nucleotides: TGTGCCTGGAGTATAGCTCCGGGAGTTTTGGGCGAGCAGTACTTC. This translates into CAWSIAPGVLGEQYF. The variable domain in full, with the rest retrieved from reference TRBV30 and TRBJ2-7, is SQTIHQWPATLVQPVGSPLSLECTVEGTSNPNLYWYRQAAGRGLQLLFYSVGIGQISSEVPQNLSASRPQDRQFILSSKKLLLSDSGFYLCAWSIAPGVLGEQYFGPGTRLTVT.